This entry concerns a single TCR beta chain. The antigen is undetermined. The sample originates from a study of blood T cells in healthy people across ages. The study's findings and limits: Per million T cells, TCR beta diversity dropped roughly linearly as age increased.

V shed 5 bases and J shed 6 bases, with 17 bases lying between them. Germline assignment: CDR1 SGHNT and CDR2 YENEEA. CDR3 size: 14 residues. Peripheral blood samples of about 10 milliliters were drawn from each donor. Together with a sample-barcoded 5' primer, a J-beta primer mix was included in a second PCR lasting about 6 to 12 cycles. TCRdb re-called the 5' RACE reads with MiXCR, one entry per CDR3 protein. The table has approximately 830,000 distinct CDR3 sequences, around 62% seen once. This sequence was found in a man in his thirties or forties in good health. Sequencing was done on a sample of blood. The chain is built from TRBV11-3 and TRBJ2-7; maybe TRBD2 (5 bases). CDR3 nucleotide sequence: TGTGCCAGCAGCGTGGATACTAGAGACGGCGAGCAGTACTTC. Residues: CASSVDTRDGEQYF.